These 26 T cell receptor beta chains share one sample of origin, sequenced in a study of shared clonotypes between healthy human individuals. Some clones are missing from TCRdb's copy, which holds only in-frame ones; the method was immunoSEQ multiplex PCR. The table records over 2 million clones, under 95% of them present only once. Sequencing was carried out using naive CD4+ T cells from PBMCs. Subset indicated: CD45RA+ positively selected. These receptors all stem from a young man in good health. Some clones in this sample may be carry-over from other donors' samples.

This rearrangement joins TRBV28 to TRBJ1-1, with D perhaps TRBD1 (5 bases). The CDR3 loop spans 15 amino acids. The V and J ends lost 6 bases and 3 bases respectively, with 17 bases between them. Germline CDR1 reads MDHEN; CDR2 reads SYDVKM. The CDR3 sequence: CASSPPSRGDTEAFF. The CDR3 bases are TGTGCCAGCAGCCCACCCAGCCGGGGGGACACTGAAGCTTTCTTT.

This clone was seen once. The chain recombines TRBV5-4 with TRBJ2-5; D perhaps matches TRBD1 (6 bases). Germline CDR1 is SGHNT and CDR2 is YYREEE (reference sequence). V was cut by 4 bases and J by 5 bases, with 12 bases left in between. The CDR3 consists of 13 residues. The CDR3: CASSRNREETQYF. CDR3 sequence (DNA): TGTGCCAGCAGCCGGAACAGGGAGGAGACCCAGTACTTC.

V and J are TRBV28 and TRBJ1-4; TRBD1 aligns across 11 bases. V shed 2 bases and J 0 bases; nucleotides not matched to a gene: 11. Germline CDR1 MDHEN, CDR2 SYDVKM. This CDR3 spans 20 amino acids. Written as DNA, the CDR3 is TGTGCCAGCAGTTTAAGTCAAGGAGGACAGGGGGCTCCAACTAATGAAAAACTGTTTTTT. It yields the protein CASSLSQGGQGAPTNEKLFF. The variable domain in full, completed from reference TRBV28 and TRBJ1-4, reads DVKVTQSSRYLVKRTGEKVFLECVQDMDHENMFWYRQDPGLGLRLIYFSYDVKMKEKGDIPEGYSVSREKKERFSLILESASTNQTSMYLCASSLSQGGQGAPTNEKLFFGSGTQLSVL.

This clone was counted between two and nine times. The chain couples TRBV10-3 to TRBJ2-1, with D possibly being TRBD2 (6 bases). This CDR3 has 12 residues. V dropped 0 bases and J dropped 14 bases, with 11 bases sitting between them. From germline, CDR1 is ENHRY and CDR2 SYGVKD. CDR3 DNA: TGTGCCATCAGTGAGTCGAGGAGGGAAGAGTTCTTC. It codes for CAISESRREEFF.

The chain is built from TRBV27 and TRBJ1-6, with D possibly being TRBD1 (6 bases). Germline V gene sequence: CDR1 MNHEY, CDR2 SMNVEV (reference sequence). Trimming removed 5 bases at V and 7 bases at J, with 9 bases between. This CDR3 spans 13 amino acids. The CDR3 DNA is TGTGCCAGCAGTCCACAGGGCAATTCACCCCTCCACTTT. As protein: CASSPQGNSPLHF.

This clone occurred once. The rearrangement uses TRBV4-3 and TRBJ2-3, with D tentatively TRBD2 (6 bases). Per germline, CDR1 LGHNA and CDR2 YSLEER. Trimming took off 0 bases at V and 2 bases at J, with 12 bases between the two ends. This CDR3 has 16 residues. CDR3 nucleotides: TGCGCCAGCAGCCAAGACGGGGCTAGCGACACAGATACGCAGTATTTT. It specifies CASSQDGASDTDTQYF.

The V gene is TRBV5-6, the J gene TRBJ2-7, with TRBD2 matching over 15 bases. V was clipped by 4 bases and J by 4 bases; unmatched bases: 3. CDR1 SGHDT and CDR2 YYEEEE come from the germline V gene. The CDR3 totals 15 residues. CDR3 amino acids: CASSPGLAGGYEQYF. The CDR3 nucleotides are TGTGCCAGCAGCCCCGGACTAGCGGGAGGGTACGAGCAGTACTTC.

DNA for the CDR3: TGTGCCAGCAGCGTAGGGACTACCAGCACAGATACGCAGTATTTT. This translates into CASSVGTTSTDTQYF. This rearrangement joins TRBV9 to TRBJ2-3; D may be TRBD2 (6 bases). Germline V gene data show CDR1 as SGDLS and CDR2 as YYNGEE. With 0 bases removed from V and 0 bases from J, the gap between germline ends came to 8 bases. The CDR3 is made up of 15 amino acids.

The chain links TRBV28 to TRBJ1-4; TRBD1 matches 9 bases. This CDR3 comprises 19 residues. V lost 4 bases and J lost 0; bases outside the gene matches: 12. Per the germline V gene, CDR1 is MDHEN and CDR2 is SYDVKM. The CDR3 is CASSSRQGVMGATNEKLFF. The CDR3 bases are TGTGCCAGCAGTTCCCGACAGGGGGTAATGGGGGCAACTAATGAAAAACTGTTTTTT.

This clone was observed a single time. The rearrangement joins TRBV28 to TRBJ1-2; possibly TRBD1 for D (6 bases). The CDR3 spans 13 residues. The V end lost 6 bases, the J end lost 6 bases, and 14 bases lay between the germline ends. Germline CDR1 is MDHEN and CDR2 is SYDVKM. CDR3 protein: CASSHWRGNGYTF. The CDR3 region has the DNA TGTGCCAGCAGCCACTGGAGGGGGAATGGCTACACCTTC.

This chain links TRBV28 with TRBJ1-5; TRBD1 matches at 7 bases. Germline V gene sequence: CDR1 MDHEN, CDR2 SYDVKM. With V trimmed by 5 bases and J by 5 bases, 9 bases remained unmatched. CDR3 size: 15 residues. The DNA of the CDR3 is TGTGCCAGCAGTCCCAGGGGACAGTTGGATCAGCCCCAGCATTTT. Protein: CASSPRGQLDQPQHF.

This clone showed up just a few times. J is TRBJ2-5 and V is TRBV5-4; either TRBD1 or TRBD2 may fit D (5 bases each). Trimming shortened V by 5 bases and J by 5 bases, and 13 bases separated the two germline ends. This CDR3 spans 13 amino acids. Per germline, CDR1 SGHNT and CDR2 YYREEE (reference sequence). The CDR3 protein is CASSDGGEETQYF. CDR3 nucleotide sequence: TGTGCCAGCAGTGATGGGGGTGAGGAGACCCAGTACTTC.

The CDR3 nucleotides read TGCGCCAGCAGCCCTCTGGCCGACATATCCAAGTATTTT. It translates to CASSPLADISKYF. The chain carries TRBV4-1 and TRBJ2-3; D is uncertain. V was clipped by 4 bases and J by 13 bases, with 18 bases between them. The CDR3 is 13 residues long. From germline, CDR1 is MGHRA and CDR2 YSYEKL.

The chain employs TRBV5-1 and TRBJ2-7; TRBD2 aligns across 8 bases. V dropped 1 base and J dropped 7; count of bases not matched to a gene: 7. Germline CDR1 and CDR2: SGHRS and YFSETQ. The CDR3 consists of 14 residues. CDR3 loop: CASSLPGGAGEQYF. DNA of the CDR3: TGCGCCAGCAGCTTGCCCGGGGGGGCGGGGGAGCAGTACTTC.

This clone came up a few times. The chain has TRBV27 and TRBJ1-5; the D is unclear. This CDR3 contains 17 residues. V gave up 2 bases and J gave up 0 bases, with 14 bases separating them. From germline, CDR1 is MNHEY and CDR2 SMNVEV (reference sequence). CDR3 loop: CASSLRRPTDSNQPQHF. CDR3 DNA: TGTGCCAGCAGTTTACGCCGACCGACCGATAGCAATCAGCCCCAGCATTTT.

CDR3 DNA: TGTGCCAGCAGTCCACTTTTGTCGGCAACTAATGAAAAACTGTTTTTT. Its protein is CASSPLLSATNEKLFF. The J gene is TRBJ1-4, the V gene TRBV28, with unresolved D. V was shortened by 5 bases and J by 0 bases, with 13 bases between the two germline ends. This CDR3 has 16 residues. Germline CDR1 MDHEN, CDR2 SYDVKM.

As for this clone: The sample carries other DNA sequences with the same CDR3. CDR3 protein: CSVGTGTDTQYF. CDR3 nucleotide sequence: TGCAGCGTCGGGACAGGCACAGATACGCAGTATTTT. The chain employs TRBV29-1 and TRBJ2-3; 7 nucleotides agree with TRBD1. This CDR3 is 12 amino acids long. V was pared by 6 bases and J by 1 base, with 1 base of the junction left unmatched. Germline-derived CDR1 and CDR2 are SQVTM and ANQGSEA.

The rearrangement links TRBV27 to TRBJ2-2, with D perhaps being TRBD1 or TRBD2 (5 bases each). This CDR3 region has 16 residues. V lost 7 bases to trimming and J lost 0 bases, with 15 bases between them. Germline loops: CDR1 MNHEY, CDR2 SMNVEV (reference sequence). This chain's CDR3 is CASIWDGRSNTGELFF. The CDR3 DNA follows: TGTGCCAGCATCTGGGACGGTCGATCGAACACCGGGGAGCTGTTTTTT.

The CDR3 DNA follows: TGTGCCAGCAGCTTGGAGGAGTATGGCTACACCTTC. Its translation: CASSLEEYGYTF. This chain connects TRBV7-9 to TRBJ1-2, with D unresolved. The ends were cut back, 3 bases at V and 5 bases at J, with 7 bases in the middle. Germline loops: CDR1 SEHNR, CDR2 FQNEAQ (reference sequence). CDR3 length: 12 amino acids.

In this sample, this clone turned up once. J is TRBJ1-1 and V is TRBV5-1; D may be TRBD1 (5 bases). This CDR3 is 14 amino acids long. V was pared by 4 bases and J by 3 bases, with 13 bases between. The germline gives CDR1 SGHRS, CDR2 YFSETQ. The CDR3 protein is CASSPGAADTEAFF. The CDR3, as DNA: TGCGCCAGCAGCCCTGGGGCAGCGGACACTGAAGCTTTCTTT. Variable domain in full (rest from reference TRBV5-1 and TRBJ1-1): KAGVTQTPRYLIKTRGQQVTLSCSPISGHRSVSWYQQTPGQGLQFLFEYFSETQRNKGNFPGRFSGRQFSNSRSEMNVSTLELGDSALYLCASSPGAADTEAFFGQGTRLTVV.

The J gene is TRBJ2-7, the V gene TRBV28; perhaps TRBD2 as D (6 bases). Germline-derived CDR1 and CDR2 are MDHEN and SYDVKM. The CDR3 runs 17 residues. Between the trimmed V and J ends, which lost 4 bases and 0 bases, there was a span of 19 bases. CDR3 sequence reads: CASSSLGGKAHSYEQYF. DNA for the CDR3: TGTGCCAGCAGTTCCCTGGGGGGTAAAGCGCACTCCTACGAGCAGTACTTC.

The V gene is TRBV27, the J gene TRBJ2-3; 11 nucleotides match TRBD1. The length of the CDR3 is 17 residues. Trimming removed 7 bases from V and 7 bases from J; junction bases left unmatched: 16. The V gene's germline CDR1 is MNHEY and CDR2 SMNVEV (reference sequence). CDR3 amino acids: CASIPVYYGQGANTQYF. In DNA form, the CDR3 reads TGTGCCAGCATTCCTGTATACTATGGACAGGGGGCGAATACGCAGTATTTT.

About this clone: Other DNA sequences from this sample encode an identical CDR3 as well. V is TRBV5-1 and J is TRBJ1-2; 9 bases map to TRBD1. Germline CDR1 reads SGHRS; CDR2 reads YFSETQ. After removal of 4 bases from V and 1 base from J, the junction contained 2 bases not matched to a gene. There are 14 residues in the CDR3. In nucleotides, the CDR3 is TGCGCCAGCAGCACGGGACAGGGTAACTATGGCTACACCTTC. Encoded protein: CASSTGQGNYGYTF.

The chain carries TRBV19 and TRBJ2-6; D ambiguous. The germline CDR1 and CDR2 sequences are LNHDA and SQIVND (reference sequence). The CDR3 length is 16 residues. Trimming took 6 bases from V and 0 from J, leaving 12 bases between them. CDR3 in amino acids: CASRPAFNSGANVLTF. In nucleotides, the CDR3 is TGTGCCAGTAGGCCTGCCTTCAACTCTGGGGCCAACGTCCTGACTTTC.

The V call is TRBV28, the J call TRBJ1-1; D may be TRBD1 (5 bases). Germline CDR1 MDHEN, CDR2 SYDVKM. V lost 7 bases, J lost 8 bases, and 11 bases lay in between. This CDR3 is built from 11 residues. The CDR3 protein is CASIREREAFF. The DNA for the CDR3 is TGTGCCAGCATCAGGGAACGGGAAGCTTTCTTT.

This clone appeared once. CDR3 sequence reads: CASTRGLQETQYF. The CDR3, as DNA: TGCGCCAGCACACGGGGGTTACAAGAGACCCAGTACTTC. The genes are TRBV5-1 and TRBJ2-5; possible D gene TRBD2, 6 bases. The CDR3 consists of 13 residues. The V gene lost 6 bases and the J gene lost 2 bases, with 11 bases spanning the gap. Germline V lookup: CDR1 SGHRS, CDR2 YFSETQ.